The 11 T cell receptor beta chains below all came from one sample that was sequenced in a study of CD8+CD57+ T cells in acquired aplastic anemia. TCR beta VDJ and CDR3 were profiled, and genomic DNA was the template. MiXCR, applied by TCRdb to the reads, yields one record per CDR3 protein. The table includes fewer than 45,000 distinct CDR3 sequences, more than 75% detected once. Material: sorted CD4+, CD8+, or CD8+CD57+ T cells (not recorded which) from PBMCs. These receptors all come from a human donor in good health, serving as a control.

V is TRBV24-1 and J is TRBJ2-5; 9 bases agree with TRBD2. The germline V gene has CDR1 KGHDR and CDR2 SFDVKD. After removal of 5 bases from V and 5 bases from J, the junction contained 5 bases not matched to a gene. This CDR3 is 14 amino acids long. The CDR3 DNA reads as TGTGCCACCAGTGGTCCGGGACTAGCCGAGACCCAGTACTTC. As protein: CATSGPGLAETQYF.

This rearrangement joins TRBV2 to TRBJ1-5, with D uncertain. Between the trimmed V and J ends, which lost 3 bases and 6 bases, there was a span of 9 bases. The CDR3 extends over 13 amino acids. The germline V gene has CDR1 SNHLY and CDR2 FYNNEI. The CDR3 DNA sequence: TGTGCCAGCAGTGATCCGTCCGGTCAGCCCCAGCATTTT. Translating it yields CASSDPSGQPQHF. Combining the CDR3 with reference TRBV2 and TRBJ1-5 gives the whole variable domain EPEVTQTPSHQVTQMGQEVILRCVPISNHLYFYWYRQILGQKVEFLVSFYNNEISEKSEIFDDQFSVERPDGSNFTLKIRSTKLEDSAMYFCASSDPSGQPQHFGDGTRLSIL.

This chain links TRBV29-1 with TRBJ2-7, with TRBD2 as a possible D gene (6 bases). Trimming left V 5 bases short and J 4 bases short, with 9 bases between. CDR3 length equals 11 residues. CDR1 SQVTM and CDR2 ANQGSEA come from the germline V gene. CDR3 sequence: CSVSEGYEQYF. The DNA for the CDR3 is TGCAGCGTTTCGGAGGGGTACGAGCAGTACTTC.

DNA for the CDR3: TGCAGTGCTAGAGTACTAGCGGGGGACAAAGAGACCCAGTACTTC. It translates to CSARVLAGDKETQYF. This rearrangement joins TRBV20-1 to TRBJ2-5, with TRBD2 identical over 11 bases. V was clipped by 1 base and J by 3 bases; unmatched bases: 4. CDR1 DFQATT and CDR2 SNEGSKA come from the germline V gene (reference sequence). This CDR3 comprises 15 residues.

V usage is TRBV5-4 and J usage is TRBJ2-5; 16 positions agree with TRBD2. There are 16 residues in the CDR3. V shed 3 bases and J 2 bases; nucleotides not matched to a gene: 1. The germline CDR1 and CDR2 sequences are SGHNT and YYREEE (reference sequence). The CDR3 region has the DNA TGTGCCAGCAGCTGGGGACTAGCGGGGGGGCAAGAGACCCAGTACTTC. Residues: CASSWGLAGGQETQYF.

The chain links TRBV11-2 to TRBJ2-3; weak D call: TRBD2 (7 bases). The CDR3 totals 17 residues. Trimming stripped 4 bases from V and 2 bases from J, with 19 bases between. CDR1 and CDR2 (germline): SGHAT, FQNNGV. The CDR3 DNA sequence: TGTGCCAGCAGCTACCCTACACCGCGGGGGCCCACAGATACGCAGTATTTT. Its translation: CASSYPTPRGPTDTQYF.

CDR3 coding DNA: TGTGCCAGCAGTGAGGTGGCGGAAGCTTTCTTT. Translation: CASSEVAEAFF. The chain uses TRBV25-1 and TRBJ1-1; the D is unclear. V shed 3 bases and J shed 8 bases, with 7 bases lying between them. CDR1 and CDR2 from the germline V gene are MGHDK and SYGVNS. This CDR3 comprises 11 residues.

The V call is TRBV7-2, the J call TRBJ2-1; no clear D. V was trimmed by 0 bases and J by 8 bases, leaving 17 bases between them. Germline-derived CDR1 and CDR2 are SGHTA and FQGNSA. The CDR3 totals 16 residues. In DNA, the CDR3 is TGTGCCAGCAGCTTAGCCCAAGTTACCCTCCGAGATGAGCAGTTCTTC. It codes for CASSLAQVTLRDEQFF.

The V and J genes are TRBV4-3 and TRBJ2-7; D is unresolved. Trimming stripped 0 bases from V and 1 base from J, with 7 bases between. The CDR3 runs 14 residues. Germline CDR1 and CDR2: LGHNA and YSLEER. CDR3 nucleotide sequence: TGCGCCAGCAGCCAAGATGGCCGGTCCTACGAGCAGTACTTC. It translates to CASSQDGRSYEQYF.

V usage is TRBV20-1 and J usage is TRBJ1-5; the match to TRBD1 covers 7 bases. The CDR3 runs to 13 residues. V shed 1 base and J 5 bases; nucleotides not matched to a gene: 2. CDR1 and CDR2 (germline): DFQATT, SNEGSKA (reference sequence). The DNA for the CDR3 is TGCAGTGCTAGAGGGGACAGCTATCAGCCCCAGCATTTT. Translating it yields CSARGDSYQPQHF.

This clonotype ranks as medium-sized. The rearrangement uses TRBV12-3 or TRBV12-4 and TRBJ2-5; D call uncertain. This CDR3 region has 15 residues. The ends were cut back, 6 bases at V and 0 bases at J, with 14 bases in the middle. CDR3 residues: CASSPLIGNQETQYF. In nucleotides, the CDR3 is TGTGCCAGCAGCCCCTTGATAGGGAACCAAGAGACCCAGTACTTC.